The 9 T cell receptor beta chains below all came from one sample that was sequenced in a study of blood T cell repertoires in COVID-19 (dated by TCRdb to the early 2020s). Library generation was performed with the immunoSEQ multiplex PCR assay. TCRdb's version of the immuneACCESS table is confined to in-frame rearrangements and falls short of the full clone set. An unresolved V gene accounts for under half of the shortfall where checked; the remainder is of unknown origin. This sample lists 180,000 or so clones; approximately 87% were detected once. The ten largest clones represent roughly 9.7% of the sample. The sequenced sample consisted of peripheral blood. The receptor source for this set is a woman aged 55-69 years with COVID-19, enrolled during active disease.

This chain links TRBV11-1 with TRBJ2-7; TRBD1 might be the D (6 bases). This CDR3 has 12 residues. CDR1 SGHAT and CDR2 FQDESV come from the germline V gene (reference sequence). Trimming cost V 1 base and J 6 bases, with 7 bases left between them. The CDR3 bases are TGTGCCAGCAGCTTAGTAGGGGGCGAGCAGTACTTC. Its protein is CASSLVGGEQYF.

The V and J genes are TRBV19 and TRBJ1-4, with no clear D. This CDR3 is 15 amino acids long. Between the trimmed V and J ends, which lost 5 bases and 3 bases, there was a span of 13 bases. CDR1 is LNHDA, CDR2 SQIVND, per germline (reference sequence). DNA of the CDR3: TGTGCCAGTAGTCTCAGCCGGGAGCCTAATGAAAAACTGTTTTTT. Translating it yields CASSLSREPNEKLFF.

The chain couples TRBV7-8 to TRBJ1-2, with 7 bases fitting TRBD1. CDR1 and CDR2 (germline): SGHVS, FQNEAQ. The CDR3 loop spans 14 amino acids. J was trimmed by 5 bases and V by 6 bases; bases with no gene match: 9. CDR3 amino acids: CASSSTGNSYGYTF. In DNA form, the CDR3 reads TGTGCCAGCAGTTCGACAGGGAATTCGTATGGCTACACCTTC.

J is TRBJ2-7 and V is TRBV7-9; the D gene is possibly TRBD2 (7 bases). Trimming cost V 5 bases and J 0 bases, with 14 bases left between them. The CDR3 has 15 residues. Germline lookup yields CDR1 SEHNR and CDR2 FQNEAQ (reference sequence). In DNA, the CDR3 is TGTGCCAGCAGCCCCCGGGGGGCGGTCTCCTACGAGCAGTACTTC. This codes for CASSPRGAVSYEQYF.

The chain has TRBV19 and TRBJ2-7; 7 bases agree with TRBD1. The CDR3 is made up of 14 amino acids. CDR1 LNHDA and CDR2 SQIVND come from the germline V gene (reference sequence). The ends lost 2 bases at V and 2 bases at J; junction bases unmatched: 3. The CDR3, as DNA: TGTGCCAGTAGTATAACAGGGGTTCCCTACGAGCAGTACTTC. This translates into CASSITGVPYEQYF. Supplemented by reference TRBV19 and TRBJ2-7, the full variable domain reads DGGITQSPKYLFRKEGQNVTLSCEQNLNHDAMYWYRQDPGQGLRLIYYSQIVNDFQKGDIAEGYSVSREKKESFPLTVTSAQKNPTAFYLCASSITGVPYEQYFGPGTRLTVT.

This clone has only a few counts. The J gene is TRBJ1-1, the V gene TRBV18; the match to TRBD1 covers 8 bases. The J segment lost 1 base and the V segment lost 3 bases, leaving 7 bases of the junction unmatched. Germline V CDR1 and CDR2: KGHSH, LQKENI. The CDR3 loop spans 16 amino acids. Here the CDR3 reads CASSPTTGEANTEAFF. In DNA form, the CDR3 reads TGTGCCAGCTCACCGACGACAGGGGAGGCGAACACTGAAGCTTTCTTT.

The genes are TRBV9 and TRBJ2-7; 11 bases agree with TRBD1. There are 16 residues in the CDR3. With V trimmed by 0 bases and J by 3 bases, 5 bases remained unmatched. From germline, CDR1 is SGDLS and CDR2 YYNGEE. CDR3 residues: CASSVGPGTGGYEQYF. Written as DNA, the CDR3 is TGTGCCAGCAGCGTAGGCCCCGGGACAGGGGGCTACGAGCAGTACTTC.

The chain couples TRBV28 to TRBJ1-2; D unclear. The germline V gene encodes CDR1 MDHEN and CDR2 SYDVKM. The CDR3 has 14 residues. Trimming took off 4 bases at V and 5 bases at J, with 14 bases between the two ends. CDR3 amino acids: CASSSQGSGYGYTF. CDR3 coding DNA: TGTGCCAGCAGTTCCCAAGGGAGCGGGTATGGCTACACCTTC.

The chain links TRBV11-3 to TRBJ1-3, with TRBD1 matching over 10 bases. J was trimmed by 2 bases and V by 5 bases; bases with no gene match: 6. From germline, CDR1 is SGHNT and CDR2 YENEEA. The CDR3 totals 16 residues. The CDR3 sequence is CASSLGTGVPGNTIYF. The CDR3 DNA sequence: TGTGCCAGCAGCCTCGGGACAGGGGTTCCTGGAAACACCATATATTTT.